The clone carrying this T cell receptor (beta chain) was detected many times. What it recognizes is unknown. This specimen comes from a study of metastatic and nonmetastatic thyroid tumors. Across the study: Repertoire comparison spanned blood and tumor or nodule tissue of malignant and benign thyroid patients.

Per the study methods: The study took CDR3 differences across clinicopathological groups and made a distant-metastasis classifier for papillary thyroid cancer from them. Using MiXCR, TCRdb re-called clones from the PCR reads. The V and J calls, along with clone size, are taken from TCRdb and not from the paper's own processing. Altogether about 70,000 clones are present, about 17% being singletons, with the ten largest covering 9.5% to 15%. The V segment lost 2 bases and the J segment 5 bases; nucleotides outside the gene matches: 5. CDR3 length equals 16 residues. Germline CDR1 reads KGHDR; CDR2 reads SFDVKD. Study-level results: Malignant thyroid tumors reportedly had TCR beta diversity that was significantly higher than in benign nodules, in blood and tumor.

None of the patients had undergone any treatment ahead of thyroid surgery. The sample taken for sequencing was blood. The TCR originated in a female donor with papillary thyroid cancer or a benign thyroid nodule (not recorded which). Some clones in this sample may be carry-over from other donors' samples. J is TRBJ2-1 and V is TRBV24-1; TRBD1 matches 10 bases. CDR3 sequence: CATSDWTGTGDNEQFF. CDR3 nucleotides: TGTGCCACCAGTGATTGGACGGGGACAGGGGACAATGAGCAGTTCTTC.